These 21 T cell receptor beta chains came from one sample sequenced in a study of blood T cell repertoires in COVID-19. Libraries were prepared by immunoSEQ multiplex PCR; TCRdb keeps only in-frame clonotypes and omits some of them. The table has approximately 250,000 clones, 75% to 90% seen once. Source material: PBMCs or T cells enriched from blood (not recorded which). The receptors come from a woman aged 25 to 39 with acute COVID-19.

V gene TRBV5-1 combines with J gene TRBJ2-1; D is ambiguous. Trimming took 5 bases from V and 8 from J, leaving 8 bases between them. This CDR3 contains 11 residues. Germline values: CDR1 SGHRS, CDR2 YFSETQ. The CDR3 protein is CASSRRDEQFF. The DNA for the CDR3 is TGCGCCAGCAGTCGTCGGGATGAGCAGTTCTTC. Using reference TRBV5-1 and TRBJ2-1 for the parts outside the CDR3, the full variable domain is KAGVTQTPRYLIKTRGQQVTLSCSPISGHRSVSWYQQTPGQGLQFLFEYFSETQRNKGNFPGRFSGRQFSNSRSEMNVSTLELGDSALYLCASSRRDEQFFGPGTRLTVL.

The sample holds a few counts of this clone. This chain connects TRBV27 to TRBJ2-7; D possibly corresponds to TRBD2 (6 bases). The CDR3 length is 14 residues. Looked up from germline, CDR1 is MNHEY and CDR2 is SMNVEV (reference sequence). V gave up 6 bases and J gave up 3 bases, with 15 bases separating them. CDR3 loop: CASSNLATSYEQYF. For the CDR3, the DNA is TGTGCCAGCAGCAATCTAGCGACTAGCTACGAGCAGTACTTC.

The chain links TRBV5-6 to TRBJ2-3, with 8 nucleotides matching TRBD2. With 4 bases clipped from V and 2 bases from J, the junction kept 3 bases outside the gene matches. Looked up from germline, CDR1 is SGHDT and CDR2 is YYEEEE. This CDR3 is built from 14 residues. The CDR3 sequence is CASSTSGNTDTQYF. CDR3 DNA sequence: TGTGCCAGCAGCACTAGCGGCAACACAGATACGCAGTATTTT.

A single count supports this clone. V and J are TRBV28 and TRBJ1-4; no definite D call. The CDR3 contains 14 residues. Germline V gene lookup returns CDR1 MDHEN and CDR2 SYDVKM. The V end was cut by 3 bases, the J end by 6 bases, with 11 bases between. CDR3 in amino acids: CASSLIQSYEKLFF. The CDR3 DNA sequence: TGTGCCAGCAGTTTGATACAGTCGTATGAAAAACTGTTTTTT.

The rearrangement links TRBV4-1 to TRBJ2-1, with D maybe TRBD2 (6 bases). The CDR3 is 16 residues long. CDR1 is MGHRA, CDR2 YSYEKL, per germline. Between the trimmed V and J ends, which lost 1 base and 7 bases, there was a span of 17 bases. This chain's CDR3 is CASSQGVLASENEQFF. CDR3 bases: TGCGCCAGCAGCCAAGGCGTACTGGCTAGCGAGAATGAGCAGTTCTTC.

This clone was detected only a few times. The rearrangement uses TRBV27 and TRBJ2-1; 9 nucleotides align to TRBD2. CDR1 is MNHEY, CDR2 SMNVEV, per germline (reference sequence). Trimming at V came to 1 base and at J to 6 bases, leaving 4 bases not matched to a gene. The CDR3 runs to 15 residues. CDR3 sequence reads: CASSLLAGVLNEQFF. The DNA for the CDR3 is TGTGCCAGCAGTTTATTAGCGGGAGTCCTCAATGAGCAGTTCTTC.

This chain joins TRBV27 and TRBJ2-1; D is possibly TRBD1 (6 bases). Germline CDR1 is MNHEY and CDR2 is SMNVEV (reference sequence). V lost 3 bases and J 0 bases, leaving 9 bases between the germline ends. The CDR3 is 15 amino acids. The CDR3 DNA reads as TGTGCCAGCAGTTTGACAGGCAGCTCCTACAATGAGCAGTTCTTC. This translates into CASSLTGSSYNEQFF.

The rearrangement joins TRBV27 to TRBJ2-3; D is unclear. V shed 8 bases and J shed 7 bases, with 19 bases lying between them. Germline assignment: CDR1 MNHEY and CDR2 SMNVEV (reference sequence). The CDR3 sequence is 14 residues long. CDR3 amino acids: CASAWARFMNTQYF. The DNA of the CDR3 is TGTGCCAGCGCATGGGCCAGGTTTATGAATACGCAGTATTTT.

The chain couples TRBV3-1 (or the pseudogene TRBV3-2) to TRBJ2-5, with 9 bases identical to TRBD1. This CDR3 contains 15 residues. Germline V CDR1 and CDR2: LGHDT, YNNKEL (reference sequence). V gave up 1 base and J gave up 7 bases; unmatched junction bases: 7. Here the CDR3 reads CASSQVGTGSGTQYF. The CDR3, as DNA: TGTGCCAGCAGCCAAGTAGGGACAGGGAGCGGGACCCAGTACTTC.

This rearrangement joins TRBV20-1 to TRBJ2-2; TRBD2 agrees at 7 bases. The CDR3 length is 15 residues. The germline V gene encodes CDR1 DFQATT and CDR2 SNEGSKA (reference sequence). The ends lost 3 bases at V and 1 base at J; junction bases unmatched: 5. CDR3 coding DNA: TGCAGTGCTAGTCGTCCTAGCGGGAACACCGGGGAGCTGTTTTTT. Protein sequence: CSASRPSGNTGELFF.

This clone was recorded only once. The chain recombines TRBV3-1 (or the pseudogene TRBV3-2) with TRBJ2-1; D uncertain. V gave up 3 bases and J gave up 0 bases, with 12 bases separating them. This CDR3 spans 16 amino acids. The V gene's germline CDR1 is LGHDT and CDR2 YNNKEL (reference sequence). The CDR3 DNA sequence: TGTGCCAGCAGCCATACTTACGCGGTCTCCTACAATGAGCAGTTCTTC. It codes for CASSHTYAVSYNEQFF.

The J gene is TRBJ1-2, the V gene TRBV28; D gene ambiguous. Trimming left V 1 base short and J 6 bases short, with 18 bases between. Germline V gene data show CDR1 as MDHEN and CDR2 as SYDVKM. This CDR3 spans 16 amino acids. As DNA, the CDR3 is TGTGCCAGCAGTTTATCTGTTTACCCCCGGGATAATGGCTACACCTTC. Its protein product is CASSLSVYPRDNGYTF.

This chain uses TRBV3-1 (or the pseudogene TRBV3-2) with TRBJ2-7; 10 nucleotides line up with TRBD2. Unmatched junction bases numbered 15, after V lost 4 bases and J lost 9 bases. Per germline, CDR1 LGHDT and CDR2 YNNKEL (reference sequence). This CDR3 spans 16 amino acids. The CDR3 here is CASSRRTSGTSAGQYF. Here the CDR3 DNA reads TGTGCCAGCAGCCGTAGGACTAGCGGAACCTCAGCGGGGCAGTACTTC.

V usage is TRBV28 and J usage is TRBJ2-6, with 10 nucleotides matching TRBD1. This CDR3 is built from 17 residues. Unmatched junction bases numbered 3, after V lost 2 bases and J lost 2 bases. CDR1 is MDHEN, CDR2 SYDVKM, per germline. CDR3 sequence: CASSLDRGRAGANVLTF. In DNA, the CDR3 is TGTGCCAGCAGTTTAGACAGGGGGCGCGCTGGGGCCAACGTCCTGACTTTC.

The CDR3 here is CASSYTGISGNTIYF. Written as DNA, the CDR3 is TGTGCCAGCAGTTACACAGGAATCTCTGGAAACACCATATATTTT. This rearrangement joins TRBV6-5 to TRBJ1-3; TRBD1 is a possible D gene (5 bases). The CDR3 length is 15 residues. V shed 2 bases and J shed 0 bases, with 8 bases lying between them. Germline CDR1 is MNHEY and CDR2 is SVGAGI.

This chain connects TRBV21-1 to TRBJ1-1; TRBD1 is the table's D call and was not checked against the DNA. TRBV21-1 constitutes a pseudogene. The CDR3 consists of 21 residues. The CDR3 nucleotides read TGTGCCAGCAGCAAAAACCGGACAGGTTATGGCCTCCCTCGGGTGAACACTGAAGCTTTCTTT. It encodes CASSKNRTGYGLPRVNTEAFF.

V usage is TRBV19 and J usage is TRBJ1-5, with D perhaps TRBD1 (6 bases). CDR3 length: 14 amino acids. Germline values: CDR1 LNHDA, CDR2 SQIVND (reference sequence). V lost 7 bases and J lost 7, with 17 bases in between. CDR3 protein: CASTHNREGQPQHF. Here the CDR3 DNA reads TGTGCCAGTACTCATAACAGGGAAGGCCAGCCCCAGCATTTT.

This sequence joins TRBV6-5 and TRBJ1-2, with D hard to call. CDR3 length equals 14 residues. Germline CDR1 is MNHEY and CDR2 is SVGAGI. Trimming removed 2 bases at V and 4 bases at J, with 11 bases between. CDR3 sequence (DNA): TGTGCCAGCAGTTACCTCGGATACAGCTATGGCTACACCTTC. This codes for CASSYLGYSYGYTF.

Concerning this clone itself: This same CDR3 is encoded by further DNA sequences in the sample. This rearrangement joins TRBV23-1 to TRBJ1-4, with D possibly TRBD1 on 6 matching bases. TRBV23-1 is treated as an ORF (open reading frame) with a function not yet certain. The ends were cut back, 3 bases at V and 1 base at J, with 12 bases in the middle. This CDR3 has 16 amino acids. Here the CDR3 DNA reads TGCGCCAGCAGTCATTTTAAACAGGGAACTAATGAAAAACTGTTTTTT. It specifies CASSHFKQGTNEKLFF.

The V gene is TRBV19, the J gene TRBJ2-7, with 11 nucleotides matching TRBD2. From germline, CDR1 is LNHDA and CDR2 SQIVND (reference sequence). Trimming took 3 bases from V and 2 from J; bases not matched to a gene: 9. The CDR3 loop spans 17 amino acids. In nucleotides, the CDR3 is TGTGCCAGTAGTATCTCTGGGCTAGCGGGAGGTGCCTACGAGCAGTACTTC. Translated: CASSISGLAGGAYEQYF.

The chain links TRBV3-1 (or the pseudogene TRBV3-2) to TRBJ1-1; TRBD1 aligns across 7 bases. J lost 0 bases, V lost 4 bases, and 2 bases had no gene match. Germline V lookup: CDR1 LGHDT, CDR2 YNNKEL (reference sequence). This CDR3 spans 14 amino acids. CDR3 coding DNA: TGTGCCAGCAGCCCACAGGGGATGAACACTGAAGCTTTCTTT. This codes for CASSPQGMNTEAFF.